This TCR beta chain was observed in a study of response to subunit inactivated influenza vaccine. Trimming removed 8 bases at V and 0 bases at J, with 6 bases between. The germline V gene has CDR1 SGHVS and CDR2 FQNEAQ. The CDR3 is 12 residues long. TCRdb redid the calling of the RT-PCR reads with MiXCR, one entry per CDR3 protein. Of about 780,000 distinct CDR3 sequences detected, around 20% appear once; the ten largest clones hold approximately 10%. This clonotype turned up a few times. As yet, its antigen is unknown. Findings and limits, study-wide: Every seasonal influenza vaccination brings in few new T cells, the authors suggested.

The chain recombines TRBV7-8 with TRBJ2-3; D is unresolved. The TCR comes from a man between 50 and 59 years old who received an inactivated influenza vaccine. This material consisted of PBMCs from blood, taken roughly 5 days after vaccination. The CDR3 protein is CASGESTDTQYF. CDR3 coding DNA: TGTGCCAGCGGGGAAAGCACAGATACGCAGTATTTT. Using reference TRBV7-8 and TRBJ2-3 for the parts outside the CDR3, the full variable domain is GAGVSQSPRYKVAKRGQDVALRCDPISGHVSLFWYQQALGQGPEFLTYFQNEAQLDKSGLPSDRFFAERPEGSVSTLKIQRTQQEDSAVYLCASGESTDTQYFGPGTRLTVL.